What follows are 27 T cell receptor beta chains derived from one specimen sequenced in a study of cytomegalovirus exposure and HLA in healthy donors. This PCR relied on a set of 60 Vbeta primers and 13 Jbeta primers. The repertoire was sequenced with immunoSEQ multiplex PCR; TCRdb's copy has only in-frame clones and lacks some. The top ten hold around 5% of the sample, which has some 120,000 clones, roughly 78% seen once. The sample taken for sequencing was PBMCs. The receptors stem from a man aged 25 to 40 in good health and CMV-seronegative.

There are a few counts of this clone. This rearrangement joins TRBV7-9 to TRBJ2-1; D possibly corresponds to TRBD1 (5 bases). The V gene lost 4 bases and the J gene lost 9 bases, with 13 bases spanning the gap. Germline CDR1 SEHNR, CDR2 FQNEAQ (reference sequence). CDR3 length equals 13 residues. CDR3 nucleotides: TGTGCCAGCAGCTATATTGGGGCTGGTGAGCAGTTCTTC. Translating it yields CASSYIGAGEQFF.

This clone was recorded a few times. The chain links TRBV10-3 to TRBJ2-3; 10 bases map to TRBD2. In germline, CDR1 is ENHRY, CDR2 SYGVKD. CDR3 size: 18 residues. J was trimmed by 2 bases and V by 4 bases; bases with no gene match: 12. CDR3 amino acids: CAISGSRGTSADTDTQYF. In nucleotides, the CDR3 is TGTGCCATCAGTGGCAGTCGCGGGACTAGCGCGGACACAGATACGCAGTATTTT.

The gene calls are TRBV2 and TRBJ2-4; 13 bases match TRBD2. V trimming: 6 bases; J trimming: 7 bases; junction bases outside the gene matches: 6. CDR3 length: 15 amino acids. The V gene's germline CDR1 is SNHLY and CDR2 FYNNEI. This CDR3 is CASRTGTSGMNIQYF. The CDR3 nucleotides are TGTGCCAGCAGGACCGGGACTAGCGGGATGAACATTCAGTACTTC.

The J gene is TRBJ1-2, the V gene TRBV7-6; D might be TRBD1 (5 bases). V was pared by 4 bases and J by 1 base, with 22 bases between. The CDR3 covers 18 residues. Per the germline V gene, CDR1 is SGHVS and CDR2 is FNYEAQ. The chain's CDR3 is CASSSYPRNRGGNYGYTF. The DNA for the CDR3 is TGTGCCAGCAGCTCTTACCCCCGAAATAGGGGAGGTAACTATGGCTACACCTTC.

This chain joins TRBV28 and TRBJ1-1; D call uncertain. This CDR3 contains 16 residues. V lost 1 base, J lost 1 base, and 13 bases lay in between. Per germline, CDR1 MDHEN and CDR2 SYDVKM. The CDR3 nucleotides read TGTGCCAGCAGTTTATACCGGGGATCGGCGAACACTGAAGCTTTCTTT. It yields the protein CASSLYRGSANTEAFF.

The gene calls are TRBV29-1 and TRBJ2-7; 9 nucleotides line up with TRBD2. The ends lost 6 bases at V and 7 bases at J; junction bases unmatched: 10. The germline V gene encodes CDR1 SQVTM and CDR2 ANQGSEA. CDR3 length equals 13 residues. The DNA for the CDR3 is TGCAGCGTGAGCGGGAGGTTAACGAGGGAGCAGTACTTC. Encoded protein: CSVSGRLTREQYF.

In this sample, this clone turned up once. The rearrangement joins TRBV11-2 to TRBJ1-1; 7 positions match TRBD1. The CDR3 totals 14 residues. V dropped 0 bases and J dropped 7; count of bases not matched to a gene: 5. CDR1 and CDR2 from the germline V gene are SGHAT and FQNNGV. The CDR3 DNA reads TGTGCCAGCAGCTTAGAAGGGGGCTATTATGAAGCTTTCTTT. This encodes CASSLEGGYYEAFF.

This chain links TRBV28 with TRBJ2-7, with 10 positions matching TRBD1. Germline loops: CDR1 MDHEN, CDR2 SYDVKM. J was trimmed by 2 bases and V by 6 bases; bases with no gene match: 4. This CDR3 has 14 residues. CDR3 in amino acids: CASRGQGRPYEQYF. The DNA of the CDR3 is TGTGCCAGCAGGGGACAGGGGAGGCCCTACGAGCAGTACTTC.

V is TRBV5-4 and J is TRBJ2-7, with TRBD2 matching 8 bases. In germline, CDR1 is SGHNT, CDR2 YYREEE (reference sequence). The CDR3 contains 14 residues. Unmatched junction bases numbered 2, after V lost 0 bases and J lost 3 bases. CDR3 residues: CASSLAGGNYEQYF. CDR3 DNA: TGTGCCAGCAGCTTGGCGGGAGGGAACTACGAGCAGTACTTC.

The rearrangement uses TRBV10-2 and TRBJ2-5, with a weak D call TRBD1 (5 bases). CDR1 is WSHSY, CDR2 SAAADI, per germline. This CDR3 has 14 residues. Trimming stripped 1 base from V and 5 bases from J, with 11 bases between. CDR3 amino acids: CASSEFRVVETQYF. CDR3 nucleotides: TGCGCCAGCAGTGAGTTCAGGGTAGTGGAGACCCAGTACTTC.

CDR3 amino acids: CASSIAGGNYEQFF. The CDR3 bases are TGTGCCAGCAGTATAGCGGGGGGTAACTATGAGCAGTTCTTC. The chain uses TRBV6-5 and TRBJ2-1; 10 bases are a match to TRBD2. This CDR3 is 14 amino acids long. The germline V gene encodes CDR1 MNHEY and CDR2 SVGAGI. The J segment lost 8 bases and the V segment lost 5 bases, leaving 6 bases of the junction unmatched.

The chain links TRBV19 to TRBJ1-1; D unresolved. The length of the CDR3 is 15 residues. Trimming shortened V by 3 bases and J by 3 bases, and 14 bases separated the two germline ends. The germline V gene has CDR1 LNHDA and CDR2 SQIVND (reference sequence). CDR3 bases: TGTGCCAGTAGTATTGGCAAGCGGAGGGACACTGAAGCTTTCTTT. Encoded protein: CASSIGKRRDTEAFF.

The V and J genes are TRBV5-1 and TRBJ2-7; the D gene is possibly TRBD1 (6 bases). CDR1 is SGHRS, CDR2 YFSETQ, per germline. The ends were cut back, 2 bases at V and 6 bases at J, with 18 bases in the middle. The CDR3 is 15 residues long. CDR3 in DNA: TGCGCCAGCAGCTTTACTACAACAGCAGGGGCCGAGCAGTACTTC. It yields the protein CASSFTTTAGAEQYF.

V and J are TRBV6-1 and TRBJ1-1; D is unclear. CDR3 length: 14 amino acids. CDR1 is MNHNS and CDR2 is SASEGT in the germline V gene. Deletions cut 6 bases from V and 3 bases from J, with 14 bases between. The CDR3 protein is CASRLRVSDTEAFF. CDR3 coding DNA: TGTGCCAGCAGGCTTCGAGTATCGGACACTGAAGCTTTCTTT.

The chain joins TRBV7-2 to TRBJ2-3, with D perhaps matching TRBD1 (5 bases). CDR3 length: 14 residues. The V gene's germline CDR1 is SGHTA and CDR2 FQGNSA. V shed 4 bases and J shed 1 base, with 9 bases lying between them. CDR3 sequence (DNA): TGTGCCAGCAGCTCGCCCAGGGGCACAGATACGCAGTATTTT. Amino acids: CASSSPRGTDTQYF.

The V and J genes are TRBV7-9 and TRBJ2-2; 9 bases map to TRBD1. The CDR3 length is 14 residues. V lost 5 bases to trimming and J lost 4 bases; unmatched junction nucleotides: 2. From germline, CDR1 is SEHNR and CDR2 FQNEAQ (reference sequence). The CDR3 coding sequence is TGTGCCAGCAGCAGACAGGGGGGCACCGGGGAGCTGTTTTTT. Its protein is CASSRQGGTGELFF.

J is TRBJ1-5 and V is TRBV28, with TRBD1 matching 7 bases. The germline V gene has CDR1 MDHEN and CDR2 SYDVKM. The CDR3 extends over 14 amino acids. V lost 6 bases, J lost 6 bases, and 8 bases stayed unmatched. The CDR3 coding sequence is TGTGCCAGCAGCCCCACAGGGGCCGGTCAGCCCCAGCATTTT. This translates into CASSPTGAGQPQHF.

The V call is TRBV11-2, the J call TRBJ2-1; D perhaps matches TRBD1 (6 bases). Looked up from germline, CDR1 is SGHAT and CDR2 is FQNNGV. The CDR3 runs to 14 residues. V lost 4 bases, J lost 6 bases, and 13 bases lay in between. CDR3 DNA sequence: TGTGCCAGCAGCTCTTCGGGACACGGCAATGAGCAGTTCTTC. Translating it yields CASSSSGHGNEQFF. The entire variable domain, with the rest obtained from reference TRBV11-2 and TRBJ2-1, is as follows: EAGVAQSPRYKIIEKRQSVAFWCNPISGHATLYWYQQILGQGPKLLIQFQNNGVVDDSQLPKDRFSAERLKGVDSTLKIQPAKLEDSAVYLCASSSSGHGNEQFFGPGTRLTVL.

The rearrangement joins TRBV9 to TRBJ2-1, with 9 nucleotides matching TRBD2. CDR1 and CDR2 (germline): SGDLS, YYNGEE. With V trimmed by 0 bases and J by 6 bases, 7 bases remained unmatched. CDR3 length equals 16 residues. The chain's CDR3 is CASSVGFSGSPNEQFF. CDR3 in DNA: TGTGCCAGCAGCGTAGGATTTAGCGGGAGCCCCAATGAGCAGTTCTTC.

This chain connects TRBV29-1 to TRBJ2-7; TRBD1 agrees at 10 bases. Per the germline V gene, CDR1 is SQVTM and CDR2 is ANQGSEA. The CDR3 runs to 13 residues. V shed 6 bases and J 6 bases; nucleotides not matched to a gene: 8. CDR3 region: CSVARDRGGEQYF. As DNA, the CDR3 is TGCAGCGTAGCTCGGGACAGGGGAGGCGAGCAGTACTTC.

The rearrangement uses TRBV7-9 and TRBJ2-7; no clear D. The CDR3 is 12 amino acids. Germline loops: CDR1 SEHNR, CDR2 FQNEAQ (reference sequence). Trimming took 2 bases from V and 2 from J, leaving 4 bases between them. This chain's CDR3 is CASSLTAYEQYF. The CDR3 DNA reads as TGTGCCAGCAGCTTAACGGCCTACGAGCAGTACTTC.

The V gene is TRBV9, the J gene TRBJ1-2; no clear D gene. The CDR3 has 15 amino acids. Germline CDR1 SGDLS, CDR2 YYNGEE. Trimming removed 0 bases from V and 3 bases from J, with 12 bases in between. CDR3 sequence reads: CASSVGFISDYGYTF. The CDR3 DNA reads TGTGCCAGCAGCGTAGGGTTCATTAGTGACTATGGCTACACCTTC.

This chain connects TRBV29-1 to TRBJ2-7; D gene uncertain. The CDR3 is made up of 13 amino acids. Germline V gene data show CDR1 as SQVTM and CDR2 as ANQGSEA. Trimming took off 3 bases at V and 0 bases at J, with 9 bases between the two ends. The CDR3 reads CSVEERTSYEQYF. The DNA for the CDR3 is TGCAGCGTTGAGGAGCGTACCTCCTACGAGCAGTACTTC.

J is TRBJ1-1 and V is TRBV7-2; TRBD1 aligns across 10 bases. The CDR3 has 15 amino acids. The germline V gene has CDR1 SGHTA and CDR2 FQGNSA. J lost 10 bases, V lost 6 bases, and 14 bases had no gene match. CDR3 sequence reads: CASSHPGDRGLGAFF. The CDR3 nucleotides are TGTGCCAGCAGTCACCCCGGGGACAGGGGCCTTGGAGCTTTCTTT.

The chain has TRBV20-1 and TRBJ2-7; tentatively, D is TRBD2 (6 bases). Germline CDR1 DFQATT, CDR2 SNEGSKA (reference sequence). The CDR3 is 10 residues long. V was cut by 5 bases and J by 7 bases, with 9 bases left in between. The CDR3 loop is CSALRGEQYF. The CDR3 DNA is TGCAGTGCTTTACGGGGGGAGCAGTACTTC.

CDR3 loop: CASSLVTGTYEQYF. As DNA, the CDR3 is TGTGCCAGCAGCTTAGTTACAGGGACCTACGAGCAGTACTTC. The chain joins TRBV5-7 to TRBJ2-7, with D tentatively TRBD1 (6 bases). TRBV5-7 qualifies as an ORF whose function is uncertain. The CDR3 covers 14 residues. Trimming left V 2 bases short and J 2 bases short, with 11 bases between.

This chain joins TRBV13 and TRBJ1-2, with D possibly TRBD1 on 5 matching bases. V was trimmed by 4 bases and J by 4 bases, leaving 7 bases between them. The V gene's germline CDR1 is PRHDT and CDR2 FYEKMQ (reference sequence). The CDR3 has 12 amino acids. The CDR3 sequence is CASSSGGYGYTF. For the CDR3, the DNA is TGTGCCAGCAGCTCGGGGGGCTATGGCTACACCTTC.